The 3 T cell receptor beta chains reported below all come from one sample, sequenced in a study of CD8 T cells in Susac syndrome (dated by TCRdb to about 2019). Library preparation employed the immunoSEQ multiplex PCR assay. RNA was extracted with the RNeasy kit and 0.5 to 1 ug was reverse transcribed using random hexamers. Using fastp trimming at Q25 and MiXCR clonotype assembly, TCRdb reanalyzed the public sequencing data and kept in-frame beta chains. Entries are consolidated by CDR3 protein sequence, retaining the most common genes and DNA. The sample contains 100,000 to 150,000 distinct CDR3 sequences, 65% to 90% of them found a single time. The ten largest account for around 0.49% of the sample. The sample consisted of CD8+ T cells from PBMCs. These receptors all come from a human donor with multiple sclerosis.

The rearrangement joins TRBV6-5 to TRBJ2-5; the D is unclear. V lost 3 bases, J lost 0 bases, and 11 bases lay in between. The CDR3 runs to 15 residues. CDR1 and CDR2 (germline): MNHEY, SVGAGI. For the CDR3, the DNA is TGTGCCAGCAGTTATCATAGTGGGAACCAAGAGACCCAGTACTTC. Translating gives CASSYHSGNQETQYF.

The gene calls are TRBV6-4 and TRBJ2-1, with D perhaps matching TRBD1 (5 bases). This CDR3 spans 16 amino acids. Germline V gene sequence: CDR1 MRHNA, CDR2 SNTAGT. The ends were cut back, 2 bases at V and 8 bases at J, with 19 bases in the middle. Here the CDR3 DNA reads TGTGCCAGCAGTGACCCGATCAGGGCCCGGGTGGATGAGCAGTTCTTC. Its translation is CASSDPIRARVDEQFF.

The chain combines TRBV9 with TRBJ2-2, with a weak D call TRBD1 (5 bases). The V gene lost 7 bases and the J gene lost 3 bases, with 7 bases spanning the gap. CDR3 size: 12 residues. The germline CDR1 and CDR2 sequences are SGDLS and YYNGEE. CDR3 protein: CASQGDTGELFF. CDR3 sequence (DNA): TGTGCCAGCCAAGGGGACACCGGGGAGCTGTTTTTT. The variable domain in full, with the rest retrieved from reference TRBV9 and TRBJ2-2, is DSGVTQTPKHLITATGQRVTLRCSPRSGDLSVYWYQQSLDQGLQFLIQYYNGEERAKGNILERFSAQQFPDLHSELNLSSLELGDSALYFCASQGDTGELFFGEGSRLTVL.